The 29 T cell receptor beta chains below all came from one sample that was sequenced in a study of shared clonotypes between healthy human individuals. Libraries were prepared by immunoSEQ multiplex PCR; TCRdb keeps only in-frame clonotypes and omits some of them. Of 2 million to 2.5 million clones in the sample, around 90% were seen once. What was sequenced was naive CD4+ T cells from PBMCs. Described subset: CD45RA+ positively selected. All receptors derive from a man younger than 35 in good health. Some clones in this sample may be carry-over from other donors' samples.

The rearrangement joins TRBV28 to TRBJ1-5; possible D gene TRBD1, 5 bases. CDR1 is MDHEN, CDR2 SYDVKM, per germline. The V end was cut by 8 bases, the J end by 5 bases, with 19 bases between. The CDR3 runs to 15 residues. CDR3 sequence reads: CASVGGNPHYQPQHF. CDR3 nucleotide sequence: TGTGCCAGCGTTGGGGGGAACCCTCATTATCAGCCCCAGCATTTT.

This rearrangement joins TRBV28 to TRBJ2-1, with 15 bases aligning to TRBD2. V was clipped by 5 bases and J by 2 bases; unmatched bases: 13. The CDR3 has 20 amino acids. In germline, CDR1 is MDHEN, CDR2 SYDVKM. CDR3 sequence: CASSPTGLAGGLLTYNEQFF. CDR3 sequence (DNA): TGTGCCAGCAGTCCAACGGGACTAGCGGGAGGCCTTCTTACCTACAATGAGCAGTTCTTC.

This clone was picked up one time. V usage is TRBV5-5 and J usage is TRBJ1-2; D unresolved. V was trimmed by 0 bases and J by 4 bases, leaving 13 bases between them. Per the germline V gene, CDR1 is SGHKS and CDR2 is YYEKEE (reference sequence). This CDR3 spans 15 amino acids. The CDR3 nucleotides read TGTGCCAGCAGCTTGGTACCTCTAGACGGCTATGGCTACACCTTC. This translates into CASSLVPLDGYGYTF.

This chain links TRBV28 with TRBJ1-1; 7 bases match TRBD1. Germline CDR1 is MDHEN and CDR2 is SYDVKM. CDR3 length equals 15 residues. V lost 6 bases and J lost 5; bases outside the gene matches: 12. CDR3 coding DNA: TGTGCCAGCAGGCCCCCACAACAGGGGCGGACTGAAGCTTTCTTT. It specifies CASRPPQQGRTEAFF.

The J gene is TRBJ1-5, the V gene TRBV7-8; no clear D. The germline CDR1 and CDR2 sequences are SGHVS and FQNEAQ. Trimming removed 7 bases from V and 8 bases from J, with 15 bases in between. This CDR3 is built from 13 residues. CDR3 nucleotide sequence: TGTGCCAGCATCGCGGGTAACGGGGAGCCCCAGCATTTT. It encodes CASIAGNGEPQHF.

Written as DNA, the CDR3 is TGTGCCAGCAGTGAACGGTCGCGGGAGTTCGACGAGCAGTACTTC. It specifies CASSERSREFDEQYF. The chain links TRBV6-1 to TRBJ2-7; 7 positions match TRBD2. With 2 bases clipped from V and 5 bases from J, the junction kept 9 bases outside the gene matches. The CDR3 extends over 15 amino acids. Germline-derived CDR1 and CDR2 are MNHNS and SASEGT.

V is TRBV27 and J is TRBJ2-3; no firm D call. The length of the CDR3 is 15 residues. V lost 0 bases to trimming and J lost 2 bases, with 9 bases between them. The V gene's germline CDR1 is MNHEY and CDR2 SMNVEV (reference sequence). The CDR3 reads CASSLSGRYTDTQYF. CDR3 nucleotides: TGTGCCAGCAGTTTATCAGGGCGATACACAGATACGCAGTATTTT.

The CDR3: CASKLLRGQGARDTQYF. In DNA, the CDR3 is TGTGCCAGCAAACTCCTTAGGGGACAGGGGGCAAGAGATACGCAGTATTTT. The chain uses TRBV28 and TRBJ2-3; 12 nucleotides agree with TRBD1. From germline, CDR1 is MDHEN and CDR2 SYDVKM. The CDR3 is 17 amino acids. Unmatched junction bases numbered 13, after V lost 7 bases and J lost 5 bases.

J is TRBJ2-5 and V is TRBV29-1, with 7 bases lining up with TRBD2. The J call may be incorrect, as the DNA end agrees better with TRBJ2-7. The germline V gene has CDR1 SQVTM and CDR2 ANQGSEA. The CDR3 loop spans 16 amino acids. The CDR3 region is CSVNRLARRCPYEQYF. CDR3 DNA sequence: TGCAGCGTTAACCGACTAGCCCGCCGGTGTCCCTACGAGCAGTACTTC.

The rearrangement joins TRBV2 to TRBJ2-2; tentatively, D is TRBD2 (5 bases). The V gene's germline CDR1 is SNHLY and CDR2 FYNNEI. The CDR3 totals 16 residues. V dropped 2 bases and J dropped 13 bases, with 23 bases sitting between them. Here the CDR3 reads CASSENLALFHRGLFF. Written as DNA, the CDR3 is TGTGCCAGCAGTGAAAACCTAGCCCTTTTTCATCGGGGGCTGTTTTTT.

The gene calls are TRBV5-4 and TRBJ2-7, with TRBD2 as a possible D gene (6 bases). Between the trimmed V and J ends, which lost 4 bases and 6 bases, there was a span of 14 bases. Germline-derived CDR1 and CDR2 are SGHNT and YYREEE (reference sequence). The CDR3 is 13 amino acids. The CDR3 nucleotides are TGTGCCAGCAGCCAGGGACTGACGGGCGAGCAGTACTTC. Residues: CASSQGLTGEQYF.

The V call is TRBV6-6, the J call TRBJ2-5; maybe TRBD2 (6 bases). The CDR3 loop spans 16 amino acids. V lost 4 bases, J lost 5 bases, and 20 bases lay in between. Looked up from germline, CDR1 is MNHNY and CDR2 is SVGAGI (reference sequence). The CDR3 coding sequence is TGTGCCAGCAGTTCCCCCGGGACTCAATTCCGGGAGACCCAGTACTTC. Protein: CASSSPGTQFRETQYF.

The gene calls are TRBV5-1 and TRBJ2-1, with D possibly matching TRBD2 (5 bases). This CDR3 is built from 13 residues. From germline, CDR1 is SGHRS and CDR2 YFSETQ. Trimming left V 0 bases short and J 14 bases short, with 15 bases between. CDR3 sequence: CASSLESSTQEFF. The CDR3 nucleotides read TGCGCCAGCAGCTTGGAGTCTAGCACGCAGGAGTTCTTC.

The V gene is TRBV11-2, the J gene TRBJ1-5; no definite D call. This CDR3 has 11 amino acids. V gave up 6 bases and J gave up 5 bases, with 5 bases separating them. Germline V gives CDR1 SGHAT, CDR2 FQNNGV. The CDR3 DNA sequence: TGTGCCAGCAGGGTATATCAGCCCCAGCATTTT. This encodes CASRVYQPQHF.

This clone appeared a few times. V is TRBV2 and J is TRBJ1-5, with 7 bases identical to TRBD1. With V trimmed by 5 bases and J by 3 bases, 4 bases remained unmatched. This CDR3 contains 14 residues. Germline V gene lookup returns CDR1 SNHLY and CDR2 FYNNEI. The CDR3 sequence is CASSWDSFNQPQHF. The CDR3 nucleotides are TGTGCCAGCAGTTGGGACAGTTTCAATCAGCCCCAGCATTTT. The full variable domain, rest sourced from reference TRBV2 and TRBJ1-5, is EPEVTQTPSHQVTQMGQEVILRCVPISNHLYFYWYRQILGQKVEFLVSFYNNEISEKSEIFDDQFSVERPDGSNFTLKIRSTKLEDSAMYFCASSWDSFNQPQHFGDGTRLSIL.

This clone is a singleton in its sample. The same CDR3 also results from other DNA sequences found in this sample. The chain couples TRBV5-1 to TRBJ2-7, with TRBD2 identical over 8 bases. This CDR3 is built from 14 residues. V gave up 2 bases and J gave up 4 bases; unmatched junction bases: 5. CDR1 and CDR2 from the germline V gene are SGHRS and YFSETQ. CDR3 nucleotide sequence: TGCGCCAGCAGCTTCGGACTAGCCGGTTACGAGCAGTACTTC. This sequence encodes CASSFGLAGYEQYF. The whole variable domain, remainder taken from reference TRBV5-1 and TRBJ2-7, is KAGVTQTPRYLIKTRGQQVTLSCSPISGHRSVSWYQQTPGQGLQFLFEYFSETQRNKGNFPGRFSGRQFSNSRSEMNVSTLELGDSALYLCASSFGLAGYEQYFGPGTRLTVT.

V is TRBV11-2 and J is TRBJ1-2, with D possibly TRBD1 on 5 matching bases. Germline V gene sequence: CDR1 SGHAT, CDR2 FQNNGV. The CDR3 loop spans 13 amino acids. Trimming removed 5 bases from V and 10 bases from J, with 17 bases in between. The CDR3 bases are TGTGCCAGCAGCCTGATTACAGGAGGAGACTACACCTTC. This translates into CASSLITGGDYTF.

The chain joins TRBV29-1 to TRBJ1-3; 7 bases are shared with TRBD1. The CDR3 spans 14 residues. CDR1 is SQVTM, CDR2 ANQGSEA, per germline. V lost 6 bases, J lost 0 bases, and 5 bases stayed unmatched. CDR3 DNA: TGCAGCGTCCAGGGACAGCTCTCTGGAAACACCATATATTTT. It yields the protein CSVQGQLSGNTIYF.

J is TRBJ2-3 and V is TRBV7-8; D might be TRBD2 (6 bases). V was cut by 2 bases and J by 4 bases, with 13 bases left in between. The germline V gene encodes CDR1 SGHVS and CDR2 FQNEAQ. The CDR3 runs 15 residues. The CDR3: CASSLSREYADTQYF. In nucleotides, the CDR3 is TGTGCCAGCAGCTTATCTCGGGAGTACGCAGATACGCAGTATTTT. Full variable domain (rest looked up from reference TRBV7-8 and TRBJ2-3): GAGVSQSPRYKVAKRGQDVALRCDPISGHVSLFWYQQALGQGPEFLTYFQNEAQLDKSGLPSDRFFAERPEGSVSTLKIQRTQQEDSAVYLCASSLSREYADTQYFGPGTRLTVL.

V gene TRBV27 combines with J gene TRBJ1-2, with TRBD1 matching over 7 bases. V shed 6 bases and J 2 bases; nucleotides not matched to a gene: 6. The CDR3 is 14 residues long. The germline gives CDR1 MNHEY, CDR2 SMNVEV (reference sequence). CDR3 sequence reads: CASSQLQGNYGYTF. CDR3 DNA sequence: TGTGCCAGCAGCCAATTACAGGGGAACTATGGCTACACCTTC.

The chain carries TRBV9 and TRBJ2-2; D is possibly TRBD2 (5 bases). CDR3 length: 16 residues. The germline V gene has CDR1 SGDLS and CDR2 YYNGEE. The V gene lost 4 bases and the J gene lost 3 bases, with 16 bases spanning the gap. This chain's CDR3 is CASSPRGQQDTGELFF. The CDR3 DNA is TGTGCCAGCAGCCCTCGAGGGCAGCAGGACACCGGGGAGCTGTTTTTT.

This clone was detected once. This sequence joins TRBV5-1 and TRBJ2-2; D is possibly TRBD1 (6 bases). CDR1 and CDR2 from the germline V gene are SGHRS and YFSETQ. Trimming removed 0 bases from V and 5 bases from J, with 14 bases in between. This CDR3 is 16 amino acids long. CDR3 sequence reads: CASSLEFRGGTGELFF. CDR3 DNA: TGCGCCAGCAGCTTGGAATTCAGGGGCGGGACCGGGGAGCTGTTTTTT.

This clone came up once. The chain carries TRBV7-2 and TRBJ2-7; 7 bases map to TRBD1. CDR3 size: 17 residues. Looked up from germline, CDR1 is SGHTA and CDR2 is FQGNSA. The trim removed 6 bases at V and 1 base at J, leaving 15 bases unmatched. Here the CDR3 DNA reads TGTGCCAGCAGGAGATCGTCCGGACAGGTCGGGTCCTACGAGCAGTACTTC. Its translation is CASRRSSGQVGSYEQYF. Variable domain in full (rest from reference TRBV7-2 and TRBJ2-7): GAGVSQSPSNKVTEKGKDVELRCDPISGHTALYWYRQSLGQGLEFLIYFQGNSAPDKSGLPSDRFSAERTGGSVSTLTIQRTQQEDSAVYLCASRRSSGQVGSYEQYFGPGTRLTVT.

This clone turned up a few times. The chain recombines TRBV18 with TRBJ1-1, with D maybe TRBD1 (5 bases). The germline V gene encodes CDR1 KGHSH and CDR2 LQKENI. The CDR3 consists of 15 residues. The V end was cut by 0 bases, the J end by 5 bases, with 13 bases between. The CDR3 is CASSPPGARKTEAFF. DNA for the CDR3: TGTGCCAGCTCACCACCCGGGGCCCGGAAGACTGAAGCTTTCTTT.

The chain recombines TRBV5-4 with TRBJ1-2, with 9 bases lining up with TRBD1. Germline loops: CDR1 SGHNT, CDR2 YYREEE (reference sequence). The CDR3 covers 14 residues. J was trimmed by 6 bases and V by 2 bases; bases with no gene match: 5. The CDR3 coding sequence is TGTGCCAGCAGCTTTGGGACAGGGTGGAATGGCTACACCTTC. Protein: CASSFGTGWNGYTF.

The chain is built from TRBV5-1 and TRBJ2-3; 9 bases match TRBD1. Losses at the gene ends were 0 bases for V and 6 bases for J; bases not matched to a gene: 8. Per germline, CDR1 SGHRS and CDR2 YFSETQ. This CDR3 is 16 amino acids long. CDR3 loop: CASSLVGTGWMDTQYF. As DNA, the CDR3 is TGCGCCAGCAGCTTGGTGGGGACAGGGTGGATGGATACGCAGTATTTT.

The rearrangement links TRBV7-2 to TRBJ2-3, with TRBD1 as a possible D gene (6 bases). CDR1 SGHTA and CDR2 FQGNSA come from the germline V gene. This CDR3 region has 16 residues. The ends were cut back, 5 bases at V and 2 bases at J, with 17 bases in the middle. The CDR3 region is CASSPGQFPDTDTQYF. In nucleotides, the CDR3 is TGTGCCAGCAGCCCAGGACAGTTCCCTGACACAGATACGCAGTATTTT.

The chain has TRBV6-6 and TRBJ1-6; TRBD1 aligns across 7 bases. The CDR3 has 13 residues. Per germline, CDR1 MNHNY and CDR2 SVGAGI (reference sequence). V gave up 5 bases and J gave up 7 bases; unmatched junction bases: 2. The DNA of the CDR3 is TGTGCCAGCAGTACAGGGGACAATTCACCCCTCCACTTT. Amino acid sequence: CASSTGDNSPLHF.

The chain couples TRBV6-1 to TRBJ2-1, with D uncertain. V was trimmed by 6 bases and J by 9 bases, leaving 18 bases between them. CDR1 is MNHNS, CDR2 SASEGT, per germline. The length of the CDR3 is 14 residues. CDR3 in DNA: TGTGCCAGCAGGCCATTGGGCCTGACCACTGAGCAGTTCTTC. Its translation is CASRPLGLTTEQFF.